This is a list of T cell receptor beta chains from one sample in a study of blood T cell repertoires in COVID-19. Assay: immunoSEQ multiplex PCR; the TCRdb copy retains only in-frame clones and omits some. The repertoire includes about 24,000 clones, just over 90% of them detected once, and roughly a third sits in the top ten. Sequencing was done on a sample of peripheral blood. All receptors derive from a man between 65 and 79 years old with active COVID-19. Both conserved end residues are part of each CDR3. The order of the fields is clone size, V gene, D gene, J gene, CDR3 DNA, CDR3 protein. The D gene is left open where the match is weak. Size tells how often a clone was seen (once, few, many) or the class of an expanded clone, and some rows leave it out.

.	TRBV28	.	TRBJ1-1	TGTGCCAGCAGTCCGATACCCACAGGGAACACTGAAGCTTTCTTT	CASSPIPTGNTEAFF
once	TRBV19	TRBD2	TRBJ2-5	TGTGCCAGTAGCAAAACTAGCGCCGGAGAGACCCAGTACTTC	CASSKTSAGETQYF
.	TRBV9	TRBD1	TRBJ2-7	TGTGCCAGCAGCGTAGGGACAGGTCTTTACGAGCAGTACTTC	CASSVGTGLYEQYF
.	TRBV4-1	TRBD2	TRBJ2-4	TGCGCCAGCAGCCCAATAGCGGGGGGGTTTTGGGACATTCAGTACTTC	CASSPIAGGFWDIQYF
.	TRBV28	.	TRBJ1-3	TGTGCCAGCAGTAGCTTCCAGGGTCGAGGCGACACCATATATTTT	CASSSFQGRGDTIYF
.	TRBV5-1	.	TRBJ2-5	TGCGCCAGCAGCCCCGGGGGGCTCCGGGAGACCCAGTACTTC	CASSPGGLRETQYF
.	TRBV27	.	TRBJ2-1	TGTGCCAGCAGTGGAACCCGGAGGTCCTACAATGAGCAGTTCTTC	CASSGTRRSYNEQFF
.	TRBV7-8	.	TRBJ1-6	TGTGCCAGCAGCTCAGATTATAATTCACCCCTCCACTTT	CASSSDYNSPLHF
.	TRBV9	TRBD2	TRBJ2-3	TGTGCCAGCAGCTCCCGACTAGCGGGGAACACAGATACGCAGTATTTT	CASSSRLAGNTDTQYF
.	TRBV18	TRBD1	TRBJ1-1	TGTGCCAGCTCACCGGGCAGGGGGCTAATGAACACTGAAGCTTTCTTT	CASSPGRGLMNTEAFF
.	TRBV9	TRBD2	TRBJ2-5	TGTGCCAGCAGCGAGACTAGCGGGAGGGTAGCAGGAGAGACCCAGTACTTC	CASSETSGRVAGETQYF
.	TRBV5-1	.	TRBJ2-7	TGCGCCAGCAGCTCCACAGGGAGCTCCTACGAGCAGTACTTC	CASSSTGSSYEQYF
.	TRBV4-2	TRBD2	TRBJ2-7	TGTGCCAGCAGCCAAGATCGGGGGACTAGCGGCACAACCTACGAGCAGTACTTC	CASSQDRGTSGTTYEQYF
.	TRBV18	.	TRBJ2-7	TGTGCCAGCTCACCTGGGGGGACCGAGCAGTACTTC	CASSPGGTEQYF
few	TRBV5-1	.	TRBJ2-7	TGCGCCAGCAGCTTGGGTCCCCAGGGGAGAGGGTACGAGCAGTACTTC	CASSLGPQGRGYEQYF
.	TRBV4-3	.	TRBJ1-1	TGCGCCAGCAGCCATACCCTTCCAATCAGGAACACTGAAGCTTTCTTT	CASSHTLPIRNTEAFF
few	TRBV5-1	TRBD1	TRBJ1-6	TGCGCCAGCAGCGGGACAGGGCTGGACAATTCACCCCTCCACTTT	CASSGTGLDNSPLHF
.	TRBV6-5	.	TRBJ2-1	TGTGCCAGCAGTTACTGGAGCAGAGATGAGCAGTTCTTC	CASSYWSRDEQFF
.	TRBV7-9	.	TRBJ1-2	TGTGCCAGCAGCTTAGGGGGGGACGACTATGGCTACACCTTC	CASSLGGDDYGYTF